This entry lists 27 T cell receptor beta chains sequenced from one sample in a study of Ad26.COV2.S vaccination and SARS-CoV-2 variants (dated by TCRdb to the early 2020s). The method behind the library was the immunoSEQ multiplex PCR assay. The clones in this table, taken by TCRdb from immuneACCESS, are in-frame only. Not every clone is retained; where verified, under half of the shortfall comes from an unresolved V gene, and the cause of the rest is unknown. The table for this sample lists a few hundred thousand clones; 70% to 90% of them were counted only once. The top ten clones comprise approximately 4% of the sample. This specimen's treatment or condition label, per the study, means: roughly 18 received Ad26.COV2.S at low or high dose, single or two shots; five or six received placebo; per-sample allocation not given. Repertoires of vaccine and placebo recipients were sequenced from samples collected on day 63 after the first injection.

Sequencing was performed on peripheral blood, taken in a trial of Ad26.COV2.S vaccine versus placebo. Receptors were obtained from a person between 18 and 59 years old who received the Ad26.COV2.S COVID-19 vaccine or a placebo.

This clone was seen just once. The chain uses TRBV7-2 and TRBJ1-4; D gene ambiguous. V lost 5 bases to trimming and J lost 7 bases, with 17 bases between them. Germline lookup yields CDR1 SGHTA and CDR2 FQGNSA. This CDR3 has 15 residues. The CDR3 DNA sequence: TGTGCCAGCAGCCCCCGGGCCCACCGCGCTGAAAAACTGTTTTTT. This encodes CASSPRAHRAEKLFF.

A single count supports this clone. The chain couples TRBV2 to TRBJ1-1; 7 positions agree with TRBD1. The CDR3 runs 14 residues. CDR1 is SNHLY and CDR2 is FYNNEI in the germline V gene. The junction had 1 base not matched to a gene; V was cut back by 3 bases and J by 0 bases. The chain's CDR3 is CASSEGQLNTEAFF. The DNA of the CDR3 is TGTGCCAGCAGTGAGGGACAGCTGAACACTGAAGCTTTCTTT.

CDR3 protein: CASSLGATGVDGELFF. The CDR3 nucleotides read TGTGCCAGCAGCTTAGGGGCGACAGGGGTCGACGGGGAGCTGTTTTTT. The chain couples TRBV13 to TRBJ2-2, with 8 bases that match TRBD1. V lost 0 bases, J lost 7 bases, and 7 bases stayed unmatched. The germline V gene encodes CDR1 PRHDT and CDR2 FYEKMQ (reference sequence). The CDR3 totals 16 residues.

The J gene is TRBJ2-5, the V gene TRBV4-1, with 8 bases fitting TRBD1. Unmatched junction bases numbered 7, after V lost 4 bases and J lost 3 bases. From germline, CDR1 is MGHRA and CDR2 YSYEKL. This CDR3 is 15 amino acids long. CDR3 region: CASSLGQGLEETQYF. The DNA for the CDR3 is TGCGCCAGCAGCCTAGGACAGGGCCTCGAAGAGACCCAGTACTTC.

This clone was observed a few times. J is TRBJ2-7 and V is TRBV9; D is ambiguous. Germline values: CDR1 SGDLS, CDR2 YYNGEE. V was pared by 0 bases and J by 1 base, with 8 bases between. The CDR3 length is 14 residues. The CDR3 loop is CASSVGYPSYEQYF. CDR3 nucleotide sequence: TGTGCCAGCAGCGTAGGCTACCCTTCCTACGAGCAGTACTTC.

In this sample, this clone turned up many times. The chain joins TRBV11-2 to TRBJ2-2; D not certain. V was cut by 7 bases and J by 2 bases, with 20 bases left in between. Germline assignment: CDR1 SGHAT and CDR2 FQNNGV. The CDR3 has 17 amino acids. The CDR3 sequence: CASTSLLLGLNTGELFF. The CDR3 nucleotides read TGTGCCAGCACCTCCTTACTATTGGGCTTAAACACCGGGGAGCTGTTTTTT.

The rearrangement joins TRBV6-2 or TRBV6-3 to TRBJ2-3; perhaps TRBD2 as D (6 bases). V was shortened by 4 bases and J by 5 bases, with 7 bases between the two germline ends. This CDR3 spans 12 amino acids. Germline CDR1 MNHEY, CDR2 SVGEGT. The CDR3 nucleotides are TGTGCCAGCAGTTCCGGGGGAGATACGCAGTATTTT. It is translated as CASSSGGDTQYF.

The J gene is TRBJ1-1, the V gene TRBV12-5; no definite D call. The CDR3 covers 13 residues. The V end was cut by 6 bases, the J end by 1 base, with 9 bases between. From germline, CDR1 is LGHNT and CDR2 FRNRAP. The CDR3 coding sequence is TGTGCTAGTGGATTCAGTGAGAACACTGAAGCTTTCTTT. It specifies CASGFSENTEAFF.

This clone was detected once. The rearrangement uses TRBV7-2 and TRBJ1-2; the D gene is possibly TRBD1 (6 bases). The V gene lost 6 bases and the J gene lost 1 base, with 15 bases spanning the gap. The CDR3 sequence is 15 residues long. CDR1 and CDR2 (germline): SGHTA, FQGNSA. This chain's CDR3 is CASSKQGLLNYGYTF. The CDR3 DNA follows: TGTGCCAGCAGTAAACAGGGCCTACTTAACTATGGCTACACCTTC.

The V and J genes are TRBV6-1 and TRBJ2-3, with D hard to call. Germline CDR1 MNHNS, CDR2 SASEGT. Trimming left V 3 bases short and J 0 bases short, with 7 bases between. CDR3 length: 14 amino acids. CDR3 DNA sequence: TGTGCCAGCAGTGAGTCCATCAGCACAGATACGCAGTATTTT. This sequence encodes CASSESISTDTQYF.

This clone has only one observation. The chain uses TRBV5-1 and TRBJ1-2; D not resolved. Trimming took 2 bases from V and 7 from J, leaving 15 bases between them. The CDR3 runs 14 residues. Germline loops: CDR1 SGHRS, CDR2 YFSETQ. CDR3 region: CASSFDWESGGYTF. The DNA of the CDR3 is TGCGCCAGCAGCTTCGATTGGGAATCGGGTGGCTACACCTTC.

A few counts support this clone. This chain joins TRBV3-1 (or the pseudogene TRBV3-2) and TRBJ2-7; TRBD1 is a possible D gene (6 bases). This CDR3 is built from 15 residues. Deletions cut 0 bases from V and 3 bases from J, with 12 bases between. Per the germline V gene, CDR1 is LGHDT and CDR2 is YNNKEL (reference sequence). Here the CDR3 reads CASSQDLWTVYEQYF. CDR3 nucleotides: TGTGCCAGCAGCCAAGATTTATGGACAGTCTACGAGCAGTACTTC.

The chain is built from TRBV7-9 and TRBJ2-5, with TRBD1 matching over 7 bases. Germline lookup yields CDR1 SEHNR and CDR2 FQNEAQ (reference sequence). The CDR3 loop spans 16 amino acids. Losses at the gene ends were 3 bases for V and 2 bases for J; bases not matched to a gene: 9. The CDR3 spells CASSFQTGSEQETQYF. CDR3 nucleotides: TGTGCCAGCAGCTTTCAGACAGGGTCCGAACAAGAGACCCAGTACTTC.

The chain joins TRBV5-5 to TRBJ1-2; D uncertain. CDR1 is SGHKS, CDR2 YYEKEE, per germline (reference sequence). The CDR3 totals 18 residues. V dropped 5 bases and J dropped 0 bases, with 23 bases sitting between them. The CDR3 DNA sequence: TGTGCCAGCAGGGCGATTGGGTCTACGCTCGCCTCTAACTATGGCTACACCTTC. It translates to CASRAIGSTLASNYGYTF.

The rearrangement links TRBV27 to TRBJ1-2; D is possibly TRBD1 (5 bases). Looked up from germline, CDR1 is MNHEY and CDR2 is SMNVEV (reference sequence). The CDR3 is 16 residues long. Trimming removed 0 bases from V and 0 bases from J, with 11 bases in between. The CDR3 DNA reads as TGTGCCAGCAGTTTATCGGGGTTCAGGGCTAACTATGGCTACACCTTC. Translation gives CASSLSGFRANYGYTF.

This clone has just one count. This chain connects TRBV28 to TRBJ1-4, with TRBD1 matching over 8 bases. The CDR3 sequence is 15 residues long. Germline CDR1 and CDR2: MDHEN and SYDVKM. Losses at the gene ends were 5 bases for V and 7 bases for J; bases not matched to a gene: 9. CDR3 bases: TGTGCCAGCAGTCGCACAGGGGGTCGATTTGAAAAACTGTTTTTT. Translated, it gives CASSRTGGRFEKLFF.

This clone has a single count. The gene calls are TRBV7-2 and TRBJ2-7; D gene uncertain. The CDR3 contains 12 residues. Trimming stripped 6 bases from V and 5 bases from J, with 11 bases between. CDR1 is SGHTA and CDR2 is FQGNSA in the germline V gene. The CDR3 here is CASSPAWDEQYF. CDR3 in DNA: TGTGCCAGCAGTCCCGCATGGGACGAGCAGTACTTC. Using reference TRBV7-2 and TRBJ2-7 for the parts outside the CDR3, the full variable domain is GAGVSQSPSNKVTEKGKDVELRCDPISGHTALYWYRQSLGQGLEFLIYFQGNSAPDKSGLPSDRFSAERTGGSVSTLTIQRTQQEDSAVYLCASSPAWDEQYFGPGTRLTVT.

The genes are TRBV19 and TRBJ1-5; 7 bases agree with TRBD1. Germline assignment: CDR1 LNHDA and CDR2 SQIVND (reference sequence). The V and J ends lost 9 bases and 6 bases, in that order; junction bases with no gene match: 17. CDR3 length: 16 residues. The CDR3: CARNQGEAFVFQPQHF. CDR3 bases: TGTGCCAGAAATCAGGGGGAAGCTTTTGTTTTTCAGCCCCAGCATTTT. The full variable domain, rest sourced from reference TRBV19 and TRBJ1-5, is DGGITQSPKYLFRKEGQNVTLSCEQNLNHDAMYWYRQDPGQGLRLIYYSQIVNDFQKGDIAEGYSVSREKKESFPLTVTSAQKNPTAFYLCARNQGEAFVFQPQHFGDGTRLSIL.

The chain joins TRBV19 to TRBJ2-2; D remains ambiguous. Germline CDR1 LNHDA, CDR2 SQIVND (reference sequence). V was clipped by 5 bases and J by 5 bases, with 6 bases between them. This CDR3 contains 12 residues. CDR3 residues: CASSLSTGELFF. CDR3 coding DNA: TGTGCCAGTAGTTTATCGACCGGGGAGCTGTTTTTT.

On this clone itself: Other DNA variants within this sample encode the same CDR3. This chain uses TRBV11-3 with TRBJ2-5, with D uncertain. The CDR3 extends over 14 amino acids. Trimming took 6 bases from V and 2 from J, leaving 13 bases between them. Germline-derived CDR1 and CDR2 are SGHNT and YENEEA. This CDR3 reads CASSFPGAQETQYF. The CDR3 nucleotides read TGTGCCAGCAGTTTCCCAGGAGCTCAAGAGACCCAGTACTTC.

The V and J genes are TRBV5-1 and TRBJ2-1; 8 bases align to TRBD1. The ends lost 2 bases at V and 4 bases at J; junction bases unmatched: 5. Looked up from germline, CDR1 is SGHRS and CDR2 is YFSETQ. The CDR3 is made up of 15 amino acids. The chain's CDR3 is CASSLTDRVYNEQFF. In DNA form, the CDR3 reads TGCGCCAGCAGCTTAACGGACAGGGTGTACAATGAGCAGTTCTTC.

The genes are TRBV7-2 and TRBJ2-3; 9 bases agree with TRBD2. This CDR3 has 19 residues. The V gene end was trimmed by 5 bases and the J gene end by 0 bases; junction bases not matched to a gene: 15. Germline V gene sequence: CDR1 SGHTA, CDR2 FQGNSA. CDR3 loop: CASSILGSGGPFSTDTQYF. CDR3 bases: TGTGCCAGCAGCATCTTGGGTAGCGGGGGACCCTTTAGCACAGATACGCAGTATTTT.

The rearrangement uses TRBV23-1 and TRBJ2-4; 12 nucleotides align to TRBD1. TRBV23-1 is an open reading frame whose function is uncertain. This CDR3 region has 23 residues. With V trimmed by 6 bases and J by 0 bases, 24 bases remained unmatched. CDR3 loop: CASREGGQGARLLHIEAKNIQYF. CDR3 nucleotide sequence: TGCGCCAGCAGGGAAGGGGGACAGGGGGCTCGGTTGCTCCATATCGAAGCCAAAAACATTCAGTACTTC.

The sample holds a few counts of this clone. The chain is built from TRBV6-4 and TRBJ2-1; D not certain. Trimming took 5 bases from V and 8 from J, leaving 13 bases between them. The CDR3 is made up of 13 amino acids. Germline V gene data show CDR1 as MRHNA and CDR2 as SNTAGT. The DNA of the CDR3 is TGTGCCAGCAGTCCATCCTCGTTGGATGAGCAGTTCTTC. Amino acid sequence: CASSPSSLDEQFF.

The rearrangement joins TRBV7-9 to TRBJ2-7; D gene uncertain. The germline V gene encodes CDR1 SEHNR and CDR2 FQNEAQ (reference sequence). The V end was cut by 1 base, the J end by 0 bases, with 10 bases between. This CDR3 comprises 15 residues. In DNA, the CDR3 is TGTGCCAGCAGCTTAGGGACCGCTAGCTCCTACGAGCAGTACTTC. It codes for CASSLGTASSYEQYF.

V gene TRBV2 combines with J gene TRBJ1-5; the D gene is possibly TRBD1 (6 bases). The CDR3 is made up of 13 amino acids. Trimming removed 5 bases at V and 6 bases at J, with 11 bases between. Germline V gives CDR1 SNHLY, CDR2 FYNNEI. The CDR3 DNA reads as TGTGCCAGCAGTCTGGGGGGCAGTCAGCCCCAGCATTTT. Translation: CASSLGGSQPQHF.

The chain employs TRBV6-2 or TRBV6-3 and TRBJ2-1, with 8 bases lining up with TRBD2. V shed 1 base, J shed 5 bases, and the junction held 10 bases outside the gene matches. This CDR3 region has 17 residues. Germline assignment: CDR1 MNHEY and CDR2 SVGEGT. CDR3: CASSYWSARGANNEQFF. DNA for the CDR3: TGTGCCAGCAGTTACTGGTCGGCGCGGGGGGCAAACAATGAGCAGTTCTTC.